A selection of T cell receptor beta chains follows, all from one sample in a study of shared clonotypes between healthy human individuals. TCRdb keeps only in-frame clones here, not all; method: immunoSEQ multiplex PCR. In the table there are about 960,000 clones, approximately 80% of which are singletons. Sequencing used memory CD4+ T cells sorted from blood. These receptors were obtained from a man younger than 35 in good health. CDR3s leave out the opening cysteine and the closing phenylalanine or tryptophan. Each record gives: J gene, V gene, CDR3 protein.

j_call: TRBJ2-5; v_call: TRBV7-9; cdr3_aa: ASSPGSGETQY
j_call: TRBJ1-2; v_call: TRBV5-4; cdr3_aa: ASSLDREGYGYT
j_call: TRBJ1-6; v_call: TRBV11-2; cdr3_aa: ASSLGGPLH
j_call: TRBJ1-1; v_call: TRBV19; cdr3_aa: ASSTQGAGAF
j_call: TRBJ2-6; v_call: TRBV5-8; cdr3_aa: ASSLFLSNGANVLT
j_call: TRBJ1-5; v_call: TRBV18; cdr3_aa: ASSPTGGVQPQH
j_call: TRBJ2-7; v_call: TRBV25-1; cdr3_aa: ASSERISGLVSSYEQY
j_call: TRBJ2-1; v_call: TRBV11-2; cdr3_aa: ASSPTSGGYNEQF
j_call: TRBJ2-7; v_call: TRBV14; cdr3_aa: ASSHRTGVSYEQY
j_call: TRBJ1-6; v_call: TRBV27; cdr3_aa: ASSLSGQGEPWALH
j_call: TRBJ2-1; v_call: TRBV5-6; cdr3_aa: ASSRMGQNNEQF
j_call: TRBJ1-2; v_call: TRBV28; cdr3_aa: ASSRGTAKNYGYT
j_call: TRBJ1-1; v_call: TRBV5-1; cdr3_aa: ASSPRGPEGTEAF
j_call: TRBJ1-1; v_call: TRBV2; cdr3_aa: ASTYRQGANTEAF
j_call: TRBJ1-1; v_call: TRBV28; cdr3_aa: ASRLEGVSL
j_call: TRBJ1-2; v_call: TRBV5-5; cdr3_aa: ASSLMGRPDYGYT
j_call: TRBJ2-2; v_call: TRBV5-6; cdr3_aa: ASSTASGTGYTGELF
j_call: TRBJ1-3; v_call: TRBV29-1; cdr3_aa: SVVSSGNTIY
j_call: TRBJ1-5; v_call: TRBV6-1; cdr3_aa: ASSELGGGNQPQH
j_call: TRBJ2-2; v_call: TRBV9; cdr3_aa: ASSVGVGTLNTGELF
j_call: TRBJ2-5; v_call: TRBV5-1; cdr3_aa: ASSLEGTGLETQY
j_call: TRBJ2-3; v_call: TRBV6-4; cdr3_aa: ASSRGWGRTTDTQY
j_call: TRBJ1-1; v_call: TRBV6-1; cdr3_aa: ASRLQSEAF
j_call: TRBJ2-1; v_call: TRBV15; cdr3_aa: ATRAGGPPYNEQF
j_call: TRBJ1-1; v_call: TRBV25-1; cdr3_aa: ASSATGRGTEAF
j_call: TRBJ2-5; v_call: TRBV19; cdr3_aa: ASAPLPGGEQETQY
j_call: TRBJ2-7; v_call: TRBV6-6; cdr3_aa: ASSYGTTSYEQY
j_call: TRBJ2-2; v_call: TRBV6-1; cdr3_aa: ASSVGQRTGELF
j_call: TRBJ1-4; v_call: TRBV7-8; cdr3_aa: ASSLDWNDEKLF
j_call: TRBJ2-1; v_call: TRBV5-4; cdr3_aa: ASSPRRASGTYNEQF
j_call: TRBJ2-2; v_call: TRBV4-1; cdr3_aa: ASSRLAGVVGELF
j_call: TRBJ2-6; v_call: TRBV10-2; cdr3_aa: ASSESRTGRFSGANVLT
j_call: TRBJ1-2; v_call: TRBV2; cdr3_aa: ASSLLTGYGYT
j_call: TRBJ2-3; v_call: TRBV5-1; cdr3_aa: ASLQDRSTDTQY
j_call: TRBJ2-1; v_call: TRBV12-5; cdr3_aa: ASGLLAYEQF
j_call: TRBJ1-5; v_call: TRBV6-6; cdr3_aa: ASTRDSAGPQH
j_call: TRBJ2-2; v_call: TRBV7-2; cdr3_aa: ASSLNPGGAGELF
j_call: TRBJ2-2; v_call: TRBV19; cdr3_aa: ASSIGETGELF
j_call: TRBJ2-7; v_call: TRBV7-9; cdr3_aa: ASSLTGSGTGHEQY
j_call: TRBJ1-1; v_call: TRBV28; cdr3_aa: ASSLGTAARGTF
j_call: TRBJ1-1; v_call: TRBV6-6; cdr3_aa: ASRDMVGQRNTEAF
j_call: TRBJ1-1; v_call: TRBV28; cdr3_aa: ASSVDPGVTEAF
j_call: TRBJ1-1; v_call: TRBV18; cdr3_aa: ASSREAASNTEAF
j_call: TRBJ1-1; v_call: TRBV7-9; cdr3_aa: ASRVGTGSMNTEAF
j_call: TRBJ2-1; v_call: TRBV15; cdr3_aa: ATSRGTPNEQF
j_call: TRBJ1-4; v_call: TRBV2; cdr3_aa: ASRGQGQGNEKLF
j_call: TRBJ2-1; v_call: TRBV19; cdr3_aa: ASSIRTSGAEQF
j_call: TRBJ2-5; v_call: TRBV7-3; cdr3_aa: ASSSNRGETQY
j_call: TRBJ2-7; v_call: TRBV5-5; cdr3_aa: ASSLEPPPKEQY